This TCR beta chain was identified in a study of T-cell reconstitution after alpha-beta-depleted transplantation in children. The CDR3 consists of 15 residues. Trimming removed 0 bases at V and 5 bases at J, with 13 bases between. Germline V CDR1 and CDR2: LNHNV, YYDKDF (reference sequence). The TCRbeta library incorporated unique molecular identifiers. TCRdb reanalysed the PCR reads using MiXCR and keeps one entry per CDR3 protein. This sample has 610,000 or so distinct CDR3 sequences, with 25% to 30% found just once. This clonotype has more than one count but fewer than ten. The sequence derives from a boy under three years old with Wiskott-Aldrich syndrome, due to receive a stem cell transplant. Sequencing was performed on PBMCs, taken before TCRalphabeta/CD19-depleted stem cell transplant. This rearrangement joins TRBV15 to TRBJ2-5; D is perhaps TRBD2 (5 bases). CDR3 coding DNA: TGTGCCACCAGCAGAGATTCGGGGAATGGGGAGACCCAGTACTTC. It translates to CATSRDSGNGETQYF.